This entry is about one T cell receptor (beta chain). This record comes from a study of T cell repertoires in cytomegalovirus infection. Study background: Both CMV infection and a matching HLA type were indicated by public TCR beta signatures.

The V gene's germline CDR1 is DFQATT and CDR2 SNEGSKA (reference sequence). The ends were cut back, 0 bases at V and 0 bases at J, with 11 bases in the middle. The CDR3 sequence is 15 residues long. TCRdb fed the reads into MiXCR, producing one record per CDR3 protein. The table shows around 440,000 distinct CDR3 sequences, with about 11% occurring only once. The chain uses TRBV20-1 and TRBJ1-1; D perhaps matches TRBD1 (5 bases). Sequencing was carried out using PBMCs. This sequence was found in a human donor in good health (CMV status not recorded). Some clones in this sample may be carry-over from other donors' samples. Here the CDR3 DNA reads TGCAGTGCTAGAGACTTCCACAGGATGAACACTGAAGCTTTCTTT. Translation gives CSARDFHRMNTEAFF.